Shown below are 10 T cell receptor beta chains from a single sample sequenced in a study of glioma-infiltrating T cells after dendritic cell vaccination. TCRdb's copy holds only in-frame clones and misses some; the assay was immunoSEQ multiplex PCR. The table has about 65,000 clones, around 86% seen once; the top ten hold 11%. Indicated time point: after dendritic cell vaccination, including at tumor progression/relapse. The sample was blood, taken after dendritic cell vaccination. These receptors originate from a human donor with glioblastoma.

The rearrangement links TRBV4-1 to TRBJ2-3; a possible D gene is TRBD2 (6 bases). The germline gives CDR1 MGHRA, CDR2 YSYEKL. V was clipped by 1 base and J by 5 bases, with 13 bases between them. This CDR3 region has 15 residues. Written as DNA, the CDR3 is TGCGCCAGCAGCCAAGTTATCCGGAGGGGAGATACGCAGTATTTT. Translation: CASSQVIRRGDTQYF.

V and J are TRBV6-1 and TRBJ1-5, with TRBD1 matching 8 bases. Germline V gene lookup returns CDR1 MNHNS and CDR2 SASEGT. The CDR3 covers 15 residues. V gave up 7 bases and J gave up 6 bases; unmatched junction bases: 11. CDR3 coding DNA: TGTGCCAGCATTACTTCCGGGACAGGTGGTCAGCCCCAGCATTTT. Translating gives CASITSGTGGQPQHF.

This clone was counted once. V and J are TRBV5-4 and TRBJ2-1, with D possibly being TRBD1 (5 bases). There are 13 residues in the CDR3. The germline V gene has CDR1 SGHNT and CDR2 YYREEE (reference sequence). V lost 0 bases and J lost 8, with 9 bases in between. As DNA, the CDR3 is TGTGCCAGCAGCTTGGGGCAGGGTTATGAGCAGTTCTTC. Amino acids: CASSLGQGYEQFF. The variable domain in full, completed from reference TRBV5-4 and TRBJ2-1, reads ETGVTQSPTHLIKTRGQQVTLRCSSQSGHNTVSWYQQALGQGPQFIFQYYREEENGRGNFPPRFSGLQFPNYSSELNVNALELDDSALYLCASSLGQGYEQFFGPGTRLTVL.

The CDR3 loop reads CASSSGTGGVRGYTF. In nucleotides, the CDR3 is TGTGCCAGCAGCTCCGGGACAGGGGGCGTCCGCGGCTACACCTTC. This chain uses TRBV5-4 with TRBJ1-2; 12 bases agree with TRBD1. The CDR3 length is 15 residues. From germline, CDR1 is SGHNT and CDR2 YYREEE (reference sequence). Losses at the gene ends were 3 bases for V and 8 bases for J; bases not matched to a gene: 8.

The chain uses TRBV18 and TRBJ1-4; 12 bases line up with TRBD1. Germline CDR1 is KGHSH and CDR2 is LQKENI. This CDR3 has 19 residues. Unmatched junction bases numbered 11, after V lost 4 bases and J lost 2 bases. The CDR3 loop is CASSQVAGTGGETNEKLFF. In nucleotides, the CDR3 is TGTGCCAGCTCACAGGTGGCCGGGACAGGGGGCGAGACTAATGAAAAACTGTTTTTT.

This chain links TRBV11-1 with TRBJ2-2, with TRBD1 as a possible D gene (7 bases). This CDR3 region has 15 residues. The V end lost 6 bases, the J end lost 4 bases, and 15 bases lay between the germline ends. The germline gives CDR1 SGHAT, CDR2 FQDESV (reference sequence). Written as DNA, the CDR3 is TGTGCCAGCAGGGAACAGGAGGGGGCCACCGGGGAGCTGTTTTTT. Its protein is CASREQEGATGELFF.

As DNA, the CDR3 is TGCAGCGTTGGGAAGACACACACTGAAGCTTTCTTT. Amino acids: CSVGKTHTEAFF. The chain links TRBV29-1 to TRBJ1-1; D uncertain. The germline gives CDR1 SQVTM, CDR2 ANQGSEA. V was clipped by 4 bases and J by 3 bases, with 9 bases between them. The CDR3 extends over 12 amino acids.

The chain couples TRBV7-9 to TRBJ2-3; TRBD2 aligns across 10 bases. The CDR3 contains 18 residues. Germline V lookup: CDR1 SEHNR, CDR2 FQNEAQ (reference sequence). Germline trimming cut 5 bases from V and 4 bases from J; bases unmatched to any gene: 15. In nucleotides, the CDR3 is TGTGCCAGCAGCCGTGAGTTTTCTAGCGGGAGAAGGGCAGATACGCAGTATTTT. It translates to CASSREFSSGRRADTQYF.

The chain carries TRBV11-2 and TRBJ1-1, with D hard to call. This CDR3 contains 16 residues. V was shortened by 6 bases and J by 1 base, with 18 bases between the two germline ends. Germline V gives CDR1 SGHAT, CDR2 FQNNGV. The CDR3 region is CASRTPRTGKNTEAFF. CDR3 DNA sequence: TGTGCCAGCAGGACCCCCAGGACGGGGAAGAACACTGAAGCTTTCTTT.

The chain employs TRBV15 and TRBJ1-5; D might be TRBD1 (6 bases). V lost 0 bases, J lost 5 bases, and 14 bases lay in between. Per germline, CDR1 LNHNV and CDR2 YYDKDF (reference sequence). The CDR3 sequence is 16 residues long. CDR3 residues: CATSREATGYDQPQHF. In DNA, the CDR3 is TGTGCCACCAGCAGAGAAGCGACAGGCTATGATCAGCCCCAGCATTTT.